The clone carrying this TCR beta chain was seen many times. Its antigen is still unknown. These data originate in a study of CD8+CD57+ T cells in acquired aplastic anemia. Study observations and caveats: Simpson's diversity of CD8+ cells was not significantly different in patients compared with controls. Patients shared 25 to 30 CD8+ CDR3 sequences with controls.

Germline-derived CDR1 and CDR2 are SGHRS and YFSETQ. V lost 6 bases, J lost 0 bases, and 4 bases stayed unmatched. The CDR3 runs 15 residues. Genomic DNA templated the TCR beta VDJ and CDR3 profiling. TCRdb redid the calling of the reads with MiXCR, one entry per CDR3 protein. The data contain about 160,000 distinct CDR3 sequences, about 48% of them seen just once; the ten biggest clones take up 30% to 40%. Whoever was chosen for sequencing had shown CD8+CD57+ cell expansion by flow cytometry. Every one of the patients had aplastic anemia (severe, acquired). The sequenced sample consisted of sorted CD4+, CD8+, or CD8+CD57+ T cells (not recorded which) from PBMCs. This TCR derives from a human donor with aplastic anemia. The V gene is TRBV5-1, the J gene TRBJ2-7, with 12 bases identical to TRBD2. The CDR3 DNA reads TGCGCCAGCACCCTGACTAGCGGGAGCTCCTACGAGCAGTACTTC. It translates to CASTLTSGSSYEQYF. Full variable domain (rest looked up from reference TRBV5-1 and TRBJ2-7): KAGVTQTPRYLIKTRGQQVTLSCSPISGHRSVSWYQQTPGQGLQFLFEYFSETQRNKGNFPGRFSGRQFSNSRSEMNVSTLELGDSALYLCASTLTSGSSYEQYFGPGTRLTVT.